The T cell receptor beta chain described here comes from a study of T cell changes during pregnancy in multiple sclerosis. Measured with immunoSEQ multiplex PCR; TCRdb has only the in-frame clones, and not every one. The table has about 36,000 clones, just over 90% seen once. Germline V gene lookup returns CDR1 SEHNR and CDR2 FQNEAQ (reference sequence). The CDR3 is made up of 14 amino acids. With 5 bases removed from V and 9 bases from J, the gap between germline ends came to 19 bases. The gene calls are TRBV7-9 and TRBJ1-2; D call uncertain. The TCR was taken from a female donor with multiple sclerosis, enrolled in a pregnancy study. The source was CD4+ T cells from peripheral blood mononuclear cells, collected after pregnancy. CDR3 bases: TGTGCCAGCAGCCCGTCCGGAGGAGACCTATGCTACACCTTC. Protein: CASSPSGGDLCYTF. Full variable domain (rest looked up from reference TRBV7-9 and TRBJ1-2): DTGVSQNPRHKITKRGQNVTFRCDPISEHNRLYWYRQTLGQGPEFLTYFQNEAQLEKSRLLSDRFSAERPKGSFSTLEIQRTEQGDSAMYLCASSPSGGDLCYTFGSGTRLTVV.